Included here is one T cell receptor beta chain sequence, with context. Its target is unknown. The PCR employed 60 Vbeta primers together with 13 Jbeta primers. Data came from immunoSEQ multiplex PCR; TCRdb stores just in-frame clones and leaves some out. In the table there are 90,000 to 150,000 clones, about 79% of which are singletons. This entry comes from a study of cytomegalovirus exposure and HLA in healthy donors. Study-wide results and limits: Follow-up analysis seemed to connect common viral pathogens with several of the most significant clusters identified. Among the sequence variants, a highly shared cluster was likely an artifact of sequencing.

No record exists of this donor's CMV serostatus. The TCR was taken from a human donor in good health. The sequenced sample was PBMCs.

CDR3 sequence (DNA): TGTGCCAGCAGTTCGACCATTCAGGTATCTCAGCCCCAGCATTTT. Its translation: CASSSTIQVSQPQHF. This chain links TRBV28 with TRBJ1-5; D call uncertain. In germline, CDR1 is MDHEN, CDR2 SYDVKM. Trimming took 4 bases from V and 6 from J, leaving 16 bases between them. The CDR3 loop spans 15 amino acids.